This record looks at one T cell receptor (beta chain) sequence and its context. Its matching antigen is unknown. The data derive from a study of cytomegalovirus exposure and HLA in healthy donors. The study, taken as a whole, reports: Cytomegalovirus association was listed for 164 TCR beta chains.

This CDR3 is 13 amino acids long. The germline CDR1 and CDR2 sequences are SGDLS and YYNGEE. V was pared by 0 bases and J by 3 bases, with 6 bases between. Vbeta (60) and Jbeta (13) primers were used in the PCR. The repertoire was sequenced with immunoSEQ multiplex PCR; TCRdb's copy has only in-frame clones and lacks some. Counted here are 90,000 to 120,000 clones, around four fifths occurring once; the ten biggest clones make up roughly 1.8%. The receptor was derived from a woman in her forties in good health and CMV-seronegative. Sequencing was performed on PBMCs. This chain links TRBV9 with TRBJ1-2; unclear D gene. The CDR3 DNA sequence: TGTGCCAGCAGCGTAGAAACAGACTATGGCTACACCTTC. Translation: CASSVETDYGYTF.